What follows are 25 T cell receptor beta chains derived from one specimen sequenced in a study of cytomegalovirus exposure and HLA in healthy donors. Primers: 60 Vbeta forward and 13 Jbeta reverse. The protocol was immunoSEQ multiplex PCR, while the TCRdb copy is restricted to in-frame clones and leaves out a portion. The sample includes more than 85,000 clones, around 84% of them seen just once. Sample: PBMCs. Receptors were obtained from a woman aged 18-29 years in good health and CMV-seronegative.

The genes are TRBV7-6 and TRBJ2-2, with D unclear. The CDR3 covers 13 residues. Germline CDR1 SGHVS, CDR2 FNYEAQ. V was clipped by 3 bases and J by 7 bases, with 9 bases between them. DNA of the CDR3: TGTGCCAGCAGCTTCCGGGTGGACGGGGAGCTGTTTTTT. This translates into CASSFRVDGELFF. Based on the CDR3 plus reference TRBV7-6 and TRBJ2-2, the full variable domain is GAGVSQSPRYKVTKRGQDVALRCDPISGHVSLYWYRQALGQGPEFLTYFNYEAQQDKSGLPNDRFSAERPEGSISTLTIQRTEQRDSAMYRCASSFRVDGELFFGEGSRLTVL.

To note about this clone: Other DNA sequences in the sample encode the same CDR3. J is TRBJ2-2 and V is TRBV29-1; tentatively, D is TRBD2 (5 bases). Germline-derived CDR1 and CDR2 are SQVTM and ANQGSEA. Trimming cost V 3 bases and J 2 bases, with 7 bases left between them. The CDR3 contains 13 residues. In nucleotides, the CDR3 is TGCAGCGTTGATCGGGGTAACACCGGGGAGCTGTTTTTT. Protein sequence: CSVDRGNTGELFF.

This chain connects TRBV6-1 to TRBJ2-3, with D unclear. Trimming shortened V by 6 bases and J by 0 bases, and 10 bases separated the two germline ends. The germline V gene encodes CDR1 MNHNS and CDR2 SASEGT. The CDR3 is 14 amino acids. CDR3 coding DNA: TGTGCCAGCAGCCTATCGTACAGCACAGATACGCAGTATTTT. This encodes CASSLSYSTDTQYF.

As regards this clone: One junction end disagrees with the germline gene, perhaps due to a read error. This chain links TRBV7-9 with TRBJ1-2, with D perhaps matching TRBD1 (5 bases). Germline-derived CDR1 and CDR2 are SEHNR and FQNEAQ (reference sequence). The CDR3 is made up of 15 amino acids. CDR3 protein: CSSSLVGREAYGYTF. CDR3 in DNA: TGTTCCAGCAGCTTAGTAGGCAGGGAGGCCTATGGCTACACCTTC.

This chain joins TRBV6-5 and TRBJ1-1; no firm D call. Between the trimmed V and J ends, which lost 9 bases and 4 bases, there was a span of 12 bases. The CDR3 sequence is 12 residues long. The germline gives CDR1 MNHEY, CDR2 SVGAGI. The CDR3 region is CASGGYRTEAFF. In DNA, the CDR3 is TGTGCCAGTGGAGGTTATCGCACTGAAGCTTTCTTT.

The gene calls are TRBV7-2 and TRBJ1-2; no clear D. From germline, CDR1 is SGHTA and CDR2 FQGNSA. The CDR3 runs 12 residues. Trimming shortened V by 7 bases and J by 5 bases, and 11 bases separated the two germline ends. The CDR3 DNA sequence: TGTGCCAGCATCAACACCCCATATGGCTACACCTTC. It encodes CASINTPYGYTF.

This clone showed up just once. The rearrangement links TRBV21-1 to TRBJ2-2; the table's D call TRBD1 went unverified against the DNA. TRBV21-1 is marked as a pseudogene. The CDR3 sequence is 20 residues long. In DNA, the CDR3 is TGTGCCAGCAGCAAAGCCAGGCCAGCCCTTTTCCACCCCACCACCGGGGAGCTGTTTTTT. Translation gives CASSKARPALFHPTTGELFF.

The chain links TRBV6-5 to TRBJ2-5; D is perhaps TRBD1 (6 bases). Trimming stripped 6 bases from V and 1 base from J, with 12 bases between. CDR1 is MNHEY and CDR2 is SVGAGI in the germline V gene. CDR3 size: 14 residues. Here the CDR3 reads CASSRTGIQETQYF. Here the CDR3 DNA reads TGTGCCAGCAGCAGAACAGGGATCCAAGAGACCCAGTACTTC.

The chain has TRBV27 and TRBJ2-3, with D possibly matching TRBD1 (5 bases). Trimming left V 0 bases short and J 14 bases short, with 15 bases between. CDR3 length equals 13 residues. Germline V CDR1 and CDR2: MNHEY, SMNVEV (reference sequence). As DNA, the CDR3 is TGTGCCAGCAGTTTATCGGTCACGAACCAGGGGTATTTT. Protein sequence: CASSLSVTNQGYF.

This clone is a singleton in its sample. The chain links TRBV10-2 to TRBJ2-5; D perhaps matches TRBD2 (6 bases). CDR1 and CDR2 from the germline V gene are WSHSY and SAAADI. Between the trimmed V and J ends, which lost 4 bases and 2 bases, there was a span of 14 bases. The CDR3 has 15 residues. The CDR3, as DNA: TGCGCCAGCAGTGGGTCCCTGGGGGGACAAGAGACCCAGTACTTC. Translated, it gives CASSGSLGGQETQYF.

The CDR3 loop is CASGSPGLDNEQFF. For the CDR3, the DNA is TGTGCCAGCGGATCCCCGGGACTGGACAATGAGCAGTTCTTC. The chain is built from TRBV6-6 and TRBJ2-1, with D perhaps TRBD2 (6 bases). V was shortened by 8 bases and J by 5 bases, with 16 bases between the two germline ends. Germline V gives CDR1 MNHNY, CDR2 SVGAGI (reference sequence). The CDR3 spans 14 residues.

This clone was detected only once. The gene calls are TRBV9 and TRBJ2-3; TRBD2 might be the D (6 bases). V was cut by 5 bases and J by 2 bases, with 12 bases left in between. The germline gives CDR1 SGDLS, CDR2 YYNGEE. This CDR3 spans 14 amino acids. CDR3 DNA: TGTGCCAGCAGTAGCGGATTACCCACAGATACGCAGTATTTT. Its translation: CASSSGLPTDTQYF.

The chain links TRBV27 to TRBJ2-5, with 7 bases identical to TRBD1. J was trimmed by 2 bases and V by 0 bases; bases with no gene match: 9. The CDR3 has 17 residues. Per the germline V gene, CDR1 is MNHEY and CDR2 is SMNVEV (reference sequence). CDR3 nucleotide sequence: TGTGCCAGCAGTTTATCGGGCCCGGGACAGCCTCAAGAGACCCAGTACTTC. Its protein is CASSLSGPGQPQETQYF.

The rearrangement joins TRBV7-2 to TRBJ1-3, with TRBD1 as a possible D gene (5 bases). Germline CDR1 is SGHTA and CDR2 is FQGNSA. Deletions cut 1 base from V and 4 bases from J, with 14 bases between. The CDR3 is made up of 16 amino acids. This CDR3 reads CASSLGRGGMGNTIYF. In DNA, the CDR3 is TGTGCCAGCAGCTTAGGGCGGGGGGGGATGGGAAACACCATATATTTT. The entire variable domain, with the rest obtained from reference TRBV7-2 and TRBJ1-3, is as follows: GAGVSQSPSNKVTEKGKDVELRCDPISGHTALYWYRQSLGQGLEFLIYFQGNSAPDKSGLPSDRFSAERTGGSVSTLTIQRTQQEDSAVYLCASSLGRGGMGNTIYFGEGSWLTVV.

V usage is TRBV7-9 and J usage is TRBJ2-7; D ambiguous. V shed 4 bases and J shed 2 bases, with 12 bases lying between them. Germline-derived CDR1 and CDR2 are SEHNR and FQNEAQ (reference sequence). The CDR3 is made up of 14 amino acids. CDR3 bases: TGTGCCAGCAGCTCCCCTGGCCACCCCTACGAGCAGTACTTC. It codes for CASSSPGHPYEQYF.

V gene TRBV4-3 combines with J gene TRBJ2-3; 7 nucleotides align to TRBD1. This CDR3 is 16 amino acids long. J lost 0 bases, V lost 3 bases, and 6 bases had no gene match. CDR1 and CDR2 (germline): LGHNA, YSLEER. The CDR3 nucleotides are TGCGCCAGCAGCCAGGTGGGACAGACTAGCACAGATACGCAGTATTTT. Its protein is CASSQVGQTSTDTQYF.

This chain uses TRBV28 with TRBJ1-5; 7 bases map to TRBD1. The CDR3 loop spans 13 amino acids. V lost 7 bases, J lost 9 bases, and 9 bases stayed unmatched. CDR1 and CDR2 from the germline V gene are MDHEN and SYDVKM. CDR3 loop: CASKQGKVGPQHF. The CDR3 region has the DNA TGTGCCAGCAAACAGGGGAAGGTCGGGCCCCAGCATTTT.

V gene TRBV4-3 combines with J gene TRBJ2-1, with D perhaps matching TRBD2 (6 bases). CDR3 length: 13 residues. Looked up from germline, CDR1 is LGHNA and CDR2 is YSLEER. V was trimmed by 4 bases and J by 8 bases, leaving 12 bases between them. CDR3 sequence (DNA): TGCGCCAGCAGCCTTATCCCGGGGGATGAGCAGTTCTTC. This translates into CASSLIPGDEQFF.

This clone was found a few times. This chain connects TRBV18 to TRBJ2-3; possible D gene TRBD2, 5 bases. Germline CDR1 and CDR2: KGHSH and LQKENI. The CDR3 is 15 amino acids. V gave up 1 base and J gave up 1 base, with 9 bases separating them. The CDR3 reads CASSPRLGGTDTQYF. In DNA, the CDR3 is TGTGCCAGCTCACCACGGTTGGGAGGCACAGATACGCAGTATTTT.

Regarding this clone: This specimen includes other DNA sequences encoding the same CDR3. V and J are TRBV5-1 and TRBJ2-7; 9 bases agree with TRBD2. The CDR3 is 14 amino acids. Germline CDR1 SGHRS, CDR2 YFSETQ. V lost 2 bases to trimming and J lost 4 bases; unmatched junction nucleotides: 4. CDR3 protein: CASSFGLAGYEQYF. Written as DNA, the CDR3 is TGCGCCAGCAGCTTTGGGCTAGCGGGGTACGAGCAGTACTTC. The full variable domain, its missing parts supplied by reference TRBV5-1 and TRBJ2-7, is KAGVTQTPRYLIKTRGQQVTLSCSPISGHRSVSWYQQTPGQGLQFLFEYFSETQRNKGNFPGRFSGRQFSNSRSEMNVSTLELGDSALYLCASSFGLAGYEQYFGPGTRLTVT.

The chain couples TRBV27 to TRBJ2-1; D call uncertain. The CDR3 sequence is 11 residues long. Germline values: CDR1 MNHEY, CDR2 SMNVEV (reference sequence). The V and J ends lost 6 bases and 9 bases respectively, with 9 bases between them. The CDR3 loop is CASSGWSEQFF. The CDR3 DNA reads as TGTGCCAGCAGCGGATGGAGTGAGCAGTTCTTC.

The chain employs TRBV19 and TRBJ2-7, with 8 bases matching TRBD2. From germline, CDR1 is LNHDA and CDR2 SQIVND (reference sequence). V trimming: 3 bases; J trimming: 2 bases; junction bases outside the gene matches: 12. The length of the CDR3 is 17 residues. The CDR3 coding sequence is TGTGCCAGTAGTATGGGGCCTTTAGCGGGACCTCCCTACGAGCAGTACTTC. Translating it yields CASSMGPLAGPPYEQYF.

In regard to this clone: A junction end diverges from the germline sequence, so it may reflect a read error. The chain has TRBV7-9 and TRBJ1-1; tentative D call: TRBD1 (5 bases). The CDR3 has 15 residues. Looked up from germline, CDR1 is SEHNR and CDR2 is FQNEAQ (reference sequence). The CDR3 nucleotides are TGTTCCAGCAGTCAATCCAGGACACCGGACACTGAAGCTTTCTTT. Protein: CSSSQSRTPDTEAFF. Together with reference TRBV7-9 and TRBJ1-1, the CDR3 gives the full variable domain: DTGVSQNPRHKITKRGQNVTFRCDPISEHNRLYWYRQTLGQGPEFLTYFQNEAQLEKSRLLSDRFSAERPKGSFSTLEIQRTEQGDSAMYLCSSSQSRTPDTEAFFGQGTRLTVV.

J is TRBJ1-2 and V is TRBV9; TRBD1 is a possible D gene (6 bases). Trimming stripped 4 bases from V and 4 bases from J, with 20 bases between. The CDR3 length is 16 residues. Germline V lookup: CDR1 SGDLS, CDR2 YYNGEE. The CDR3 nucleotides read TGTGCCAGCAGCCCCCGTGGCGCAGGGGTCAGCTATGGCTACACCTTC. This sequence encodes CASSPRGAGVSYGYTF.

This rearrangement joins TRBV4-3 to TRBJ2-6, with a tentative D call TRBD1 (5 bases). Between the trimmed V and J ends, which lost 1 base and 0 bases, there was a span of 7 bases. Germline-derived CDR1 and CDR2 are LGHNA and YSLEER. The CDR3 has 16 amino acids. The CDR3 loop reads CASSQGQFSGANVLTF. The CDR3 DNA is TGCGCCAGCAGCCAAGGACAGTTCTCTGGGGCCAACGTCCTGACTTTC.